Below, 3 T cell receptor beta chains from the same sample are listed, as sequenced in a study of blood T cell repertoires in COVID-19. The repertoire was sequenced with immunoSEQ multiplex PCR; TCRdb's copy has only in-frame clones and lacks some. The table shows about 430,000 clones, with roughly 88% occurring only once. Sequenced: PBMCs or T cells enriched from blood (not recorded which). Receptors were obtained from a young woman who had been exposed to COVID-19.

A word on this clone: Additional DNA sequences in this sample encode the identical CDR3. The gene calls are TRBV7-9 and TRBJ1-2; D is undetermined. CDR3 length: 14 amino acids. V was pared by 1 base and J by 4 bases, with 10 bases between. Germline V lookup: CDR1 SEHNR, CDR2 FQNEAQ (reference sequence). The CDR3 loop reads CASSLVVGGYGYTF. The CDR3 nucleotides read TGTGCCAGCAGCTTAGTTGTGGGAGGCTATGGCTACACCTTC.

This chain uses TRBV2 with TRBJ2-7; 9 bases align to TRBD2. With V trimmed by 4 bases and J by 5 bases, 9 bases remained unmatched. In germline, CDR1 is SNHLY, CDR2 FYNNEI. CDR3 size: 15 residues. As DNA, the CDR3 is TGTGCCAGCAGTGTCTTTGGCGGGAGGGCCGACGAGCAGTACTTC. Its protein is CASSVFGGRADEQYF. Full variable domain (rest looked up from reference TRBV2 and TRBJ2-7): EPEVTQTPSHQVTQMGQEVILRCVPISNHLYFYWYRQILGQKVEFLVSFYNNEISEKSEIFDDQFSVERPDGSNFTLKIRSTKLEDSAMYFCASSVFGGRADEQYFGPGTRLTVT.

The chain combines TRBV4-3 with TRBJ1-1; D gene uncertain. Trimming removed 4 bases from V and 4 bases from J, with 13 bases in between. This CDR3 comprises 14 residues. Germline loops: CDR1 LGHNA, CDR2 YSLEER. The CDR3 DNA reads TGCGCCAGCAGCCGAGAGACATCTCCCACTGAAGCTTTCTTT. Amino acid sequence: CASSRETSPTEAFF.